This TCR beta chain appears in the sequencing data of a study of tumor and adjacent non-tumor tissue in lung cancer. The table lists this clonotype with many counts. Three rounds of nested PCR, following a modified ARM-PCR protocol, produced the TCRbeta library. TCRdb re-called the multiplex PCR reads with MiXCR, one entry per CDR3 protein. The sample has some 200,000 distinct CDR3 sequences; 60% to 85% are singletons. The template was RNA from unsorted bulk tissue. The CDR3 runs 15 residues. Germline assignment: CDR1 DFQATT and CDR2 SNEGSKA (reference sequence). The J segment lost 2 bases and the V segment lost 2 bases, leaving 7 bases of the junction unmatched.

The J gene is TRBJ2-5, the V gene TRBV20-1; 8 bases map to TRBD1. Specimen: lung tumor tissue. This sequence originates from a man aged 60 to 69 with non-small cell lung cancer. For the CDR3, the DNA is TGCAGTGCTAGACCCTGGACAGGGAGTCAAGAGACCCAGTACTTC. It encodes CSARPWTGSQETQYF.